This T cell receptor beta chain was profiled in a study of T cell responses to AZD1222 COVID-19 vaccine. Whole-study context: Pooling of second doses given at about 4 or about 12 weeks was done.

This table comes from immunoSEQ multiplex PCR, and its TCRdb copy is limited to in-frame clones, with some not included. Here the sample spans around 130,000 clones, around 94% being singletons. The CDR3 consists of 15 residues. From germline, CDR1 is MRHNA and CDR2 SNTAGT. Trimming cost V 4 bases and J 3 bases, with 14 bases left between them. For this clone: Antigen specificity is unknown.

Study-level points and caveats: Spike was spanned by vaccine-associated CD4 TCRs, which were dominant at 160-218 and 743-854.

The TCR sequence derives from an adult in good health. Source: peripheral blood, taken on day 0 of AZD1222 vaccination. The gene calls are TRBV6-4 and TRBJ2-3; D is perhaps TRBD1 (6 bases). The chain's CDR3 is CASSAQGSETDTQYF. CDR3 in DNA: TGTGCCAGCAGTGCTCAGGGGAGCGAAACAGATACGCAGTATTTT.